This TCR beta chain was sequenced for a study of response to subunit inactivated influenza vaccine. Study-level points and caveats: Few new T cells, the authors suggested, are recruited by each seasonal influenza vaccination.

Germline assignment: CDR1 MDHEN and CDR2 SYDVKM. This CDR3 is 16 amino acids long. V dropped 7 bases and J dropped 5; count of bases not matched to a gene: 12. About this clonotype: Its antigen is unknown.

TCRdb recomputed calls from the RT-PCR reads with MiXCR, one row per CDR3 protein. The sample carries approximately 500,000 distinct CDR3 sequences, 10% to 15% recorded once. The source was PBMCs from blood, collected about 6 weeks after vaccination. The genes are TRBV28 and TRBJ2-2; 8 bases match TRBD2. This clonotype was sampled from a man over 45 who received an inactivated influenza vaccine. CDR3 loop: CASTHNLGGVTGELFF. As DNA, the CDR3 is TGTGCCAGCACCCATAACCTCGGGGGGGTGACCGGGGAGCTGTTTTTT.